This is a list of T cell receptor beta chains from one sample in a study of human T cells and chemical hapten exposure. TCRdb reprocessed the RACE reads via MiXCR and lists one record per CDR3 protein. Of 100,000 to 150,000 distinct CDR3 sequences detected, about 9% appear once; the ten largest clones hold 1.5% to 2%. Material: whole blood. These receptors originate from a male donor in good health. Some clones in this sample may be carry-over from other donors' samples. CDR3s include the opening cysteine and the closing phenylalanine or tryptophan. The D gene is left open where the match is weak. A clone size is listed for some rows: how often the clone was seen (once, few, many), or a class if it is expanded.

j_call	v_call	d_call	clone_size	cdr3_aa	cdr3_nt
TRBJ2-6	TRBV5-1	NA	NA	CASSLVTGSTGANVLTF	TGCGCCAGCAGCTTGGTGACTGGGAGTACTGGGGCCAACGTCCTGACTTTC
TRBJ2-7	TRBV11-2	NA	NA	CASSLGAGEQYF	TGTGCCAGCAGCCTTGGGGCGGGGGAGCAGTACTTC
TRBJ1-2	TRBV6-5	NA	NA	CASSYRGFDYGYTF	TGTGCCAGCAGTTACAGGGGGTTCGACTATGGCTACACCTTC
TRBJ2-7	TRBV10-3	TRBD2	NA	CAIRSGTSGPYEQYF	TGTGCCATCAGGTCCGGGACTAGCGGTCCCTACGAGCAGTACTTC
TRBJ2-1	TRBV12-3/TRBV12-4	TRBD1	few	CASTGPPRPRDRAYNEQFF	TGTGCCAGCACTGGCCCCCCCCGCCCCCGGGACAGGGCCTACAATGAGCAGTTCTTC
TRBJ2-4	TRBV6-2/TRBV6-3	TRBD2	few	CASKLAGVAAKNIQYF	TGTGCCAGCAAACTAGCGGGGGTAGCCGCCAAAAACATTCAGTACTTC
TRBJ1-5	TRBV11-2	TRBD1	few	CASSLDGTGFNQPQHF	TGTGCCAGCAGCTTAGATGGGACAGGATTTAATCAGCCCCAGCATTTT
TRBJ2-3	TRBV20-1	NA	few	CSARAPGPSTDTQYF	TGCAGTGCAAGAGCTCCGGGACCCTCCACAGATACGCAGTATTTT
TRBJ2-5	TRBV3-1	TRBD1	many	CASSQDRGETQYF	TGTGCCAGCAGCCAGGACAGGGGAGAGACCCAGTACTTC
TRBJ2-3	TRBV11-3	NA	NA	CASSSGALSDTQYF	TGTGCCAGCAGCTCGGGAGCGTTGTCAGATACGCAGTATTTT
TRBJ1-1	TRBV6-2/TRBV6-3	NA	many	CASSYSNTEAFF	TGTGCCAGCAGTTACTCGAACACTGAAGCTTTCTTT
TRBJ2-1	TRBV15	NA	many	CATSRGVNNEQFF	TGTGCCACCAGCAGAGGGGTCAACAATGAGCAGTTCTTC
TRBJ1-1	TRBV12-3/TRBV12-4	NA	many	CASSFSGLNTEAFF	TGTGCCAGCAGTTTTTCAGGATTGAACACTGAAGCTTTCTTT
TRBJ1-1	TRBV12-5	NA	many	CASGLVTGAEAFF	TGTGCTAGTGGTTTGGTCACCGGAGCTGAAGCTTTCTTT
TRBJ1-1	TRBV12-5	NA	few	CASGLVTPSSNTEAFF	TGTGCTAGTGGTTTGGTAACCCCCTCCTCGAACACTGAAGCTTTCTTT
TRBJ2-1	TRBV29-1	TRBD2	many	CSTRTSGGRIYNEQFF	TGCAGCACCCGGACTAGCGGGGGGAGAATCTACAATGAGCAGTTCTTC
TRBJ2-2	TRBV12-3/TRBV12-4	TRBD2	many	CASSPGLAENTGELFF	TGTGCCAGCAGCCCGGGACTAGCGGAGAACACCGGGGAGCTGTTTTTT
TRBJ1-2	TRBV4-3	TRBD1	NA	CASSQGSGTGEYGYTF	TGCGCCAGCAGCCAGGGATCCGGGACAGGGGAGTATGGCTACACCTTC
TRBJ1-1	TRBV10-3	NA	many	CAISEANRELTEAFF	TGTGCCATCAGTGAGGCAAACAGGGAATTGACTGAAGCTTTCTTT
TRBJ1-6	TRBV5-6	NA	few	CASSRAGGANNSPLHF	TGTGCCAGCAGCAGGGCCGGGGGGGCAAATAATTCACCCCTCCACTTT
TRBJ2-1	TRBV3-1	NA	many	CASSQARGEGHNEQFF	TGTGCCAGCAGCCAAGCGAGGGGGGAGGGCCACAATGAGCAGTTCTTC
TRBJ1-4	TRBV28	NA	few	CASSSREKLFF	TGTGCCAGCAGTTCTAGGGAAAAACTGTTTTTT
TRBJ2-5	TRBV12-3/TRBV12-4	NA	few	CASSHSGRGATQYF	TGTGCCAGCAGCCACAGCGGACGGGGAGCGACCCAGTACTTC
TRBJ2-3	TRBV20-1	TRBD1	NA	CSADGKGQGAIWTDTQYF	TGCAGTGCTGATGGGAAAGGACAGGGGGCGATTTGGACAGATACGCAGTATTTT
TRBJ2-1	TRBV3-1	TRBD2	few	CASSRGTGGSWYNEQFF	TGTGCCAGCAGCCGAGGGACGGGAGGGTCGTGGTACAATGAGCAGTTCTTC
TRBJ1-6	TRBV6-5	NA	NA	CASNRGSYNSPLHF	TGTGCCAGCAATAGGGGCTCCTATAATTCACCCCTCCACTTT
TRBJ1-1	TRBV25-1	NA	few	CASSLLSSGKAFF	TGTGCCAGCAGTTTATTATCGAGCGGGAAAGCTTTCTTT
TRBJ2-2	TRBV9	NA	NA	CASSVEKGTGELFF	TGTGCCAGCAGCGTAGAAAAGGGAACCGGGGAGCTGTTTTTT
TRBJ2-1	TRBV4-3	TRBD2	NA	CASTGTSGGAYNEQFF	TGCGCCAGCACAGGGACTAGCGGGGGGGCCTACAATGAGCAGTTCTTC
TRBJ2-5	TRBV7-7	TRBD1	NA	CASSLGTGGQETQYF	TGTGCCAGCAGCTTAGGGACAGGGGGCCAAGAGACCCAGTACTTC
TRBJ1-3	TRBV12-3/TRBV12-4	NA	few	CASSLGTALGNTIYF	TGTGCCAGCAGTTTAGGGACAGCCCTCGGAAACACCATATATTTT
TRBJ2-7	TRBV4-1	TRBD1	NA	CASSQSTGGGDEQYF	TGCGCCAGCAGCCAATCGACAGGGGGAGGGGACGAGCAGTACTTC
TRBJ2-6	TRBV18	NA	few	CASSPGPGHSSGANVLTF	TGTGCCAGCTCACCAGGCCCAGGGCACAGCTCTGGGGCCAACGTCCTGACTTTC
TRBJ2-7	TRBV2	NA	NA	CASRPGDLEQYF	TGTGCCAGCAGACCTGGGGACCTCGAGCAGTACTTC
TRBJ2-7	TRBV2	NA	few	CASRGPFYEQYF	TGTGCCAGCAGGGGCCCTTTTTACGAGCAGTACTTC
TRBJ1-2	TRBV29-1	NA	few	CAVRFDYGYTF	TGCGCGGTCCGGTTCGACTATGGCTACACCTTC
TRBJ2-3	TRBV10-3	TRBD2	few	CAISAQTSGTDTQYF	TGTGCCATCAGTGCCCAGACTAGCGGAACAGATACGCAGTATTTT
TRBJ2-7	TRBV20-1	NA	few	CSARAPLSSYEQYF	TGCAGTGCTAGAGCTCCACTTTCATCCTACGAGCAGTACTTC
TRBJ2-7	TRBV7-9	NA	many	CASREAGVYEQYF	TGTGCCAGCAGAGAGGCAGGGGTCTACGAGCAGTACTTC
TRBJ2-3	TRBV6-5	TRBD2	few	CASSYPQTSVGTDTQYF	TGTGCCAGCAGTTACCCGCAAACTAGCGTCGGAACAGATACGCAGTATTTT
TRBJ2-2	TRBV10-3	NA	many	CAISDLQRVSGELFF	TGTGCCATCAGTGATTTGCAGCGGGTATCCGGGGAGCTGTTTTTT
TRBJ2-5	TRBV29-1	TRBD2	NA	CSAFFLTSGQETQYF	TGCAGCGCCTTTTTTCTCACTAGCGGCCAAGAGACCCAGTACTTC
TRBJ2-7	TRBV29-1	NA	NA	CSVFSGVTYEQYF	TGCAGCGTTTTTTCCGGGGTAACCTACGAGCAGTACTTC
TRBJ2-7	TRBV6-5	TRBD1	NA	CASSYSRTGGYEQYF	TGTGCCAGCAGTTACTCCCGGACAGGGGGCTACGAGCAGTACTTC
TRBJ2-2	TRBV19	NA	many	CASSIPTASTTGELFF	TGTGCCAGTAGTATACCGACAGCCTCGACCACCGGGGAGCTGTTTTTT
TRBJ2-1	TRBV5-6	NA	few	CASIRADLYNEQFF	TGTGCCAGCATCAGAGCGGACCTTTACAATGAGCAGTTCTTC
TRBJ2-7	TRBV14	TRBD2	few	CASSQVPGGAYEQYF	TGTGCCAGCAGCCAAGTCCCGGGAGGGGCCTACGAGCAGTACTTC
TRBJ2-7	TRBV7-6	TRBD1	few	CASSPRTGDHEQYF	TGTGCCAGCAGCCCGAGGACAGGGGACCACGAGCAGTACTTC
TRBJ2-3	TRBV12-5	TRBD2	NA	CASGFPTSGTDTQYF	TGTGCTAGTGGTTTCCCGACTAGCGGCACAGATACGCAGTATTTT
TRBJ2-1	TRBV6-1	TRBD2	few	CASSEWGLAGAGNEQFF	TGTGCCAGCAGTGAATGGGGACTAGCGGGGGCGGGGAATGAGCAGTTCTTC
TRBJ1-1	TRBV20-1	NA	few	CSAFESRPEAFF	TGCAGTGCTTTTGAGTCACGGCCTGAAGCTTTCTTT
TRBJ2-5	TRBV20-1	NA	NA	CSTLDGYQETQYF	TGCAGTACATTGGACGGATACCAAGAGACCCAGTACTTC
TRBJ1-4	TRBV2	NA	NA	CASKLTGGEKLFF	TGTGCCAGCAAACTCACCGGGGGGGAAAAACTGTTTTTT
TRBJ2-7	TRBV27	TRBD2	few	CASSLTRTSGYEQYF	TGTGCCAGCAGTTTAACTCGGACTAGCGGTTACGAGCAGTACTTC
TRBJ2-7	TRBV14	TRBD1	NA	CASSPDRGLNEQYF	TGTGCCAGCAGCCCGGACAGGGGTCTGAACGAGCAGTACTTC
TRBJ2-5	TRBV6-5	TRBD1	few	CASSPSRDRKETQYF	TGTGCCAGCAGTCCCAGCCGGGACAGGAAAGAGACCCAGTACTTC